The 21 T cell receptor beta chains below come from one sample, sequenced in a study of human T cells and chemical hapten exposure. TCRdb passed the RACE reads through MiXCR, listing each CDR3 protein once. The sample consists of tens of thousands of distinct CDR3 sequences, under 15% of them appearing once. Sample time point: pre-sensitization, week 0. Documented treatment: therapeutic diphenylcyclopropenone sensitization with weekly scalp DPC. Sequencing was performed on whole blood, taken in connection with sensitization to the hapten diphenylcyclopropenone (DPC). Source of these receptors: a woman aged 25 to 39 with alopecia areata. Some clones in this sample may be carry-over from other donors' samples.

This clonotype showed up many times. The J gene is TRBJ2-1, the V gene TRBV28; 12 nucleotides match TRBD2. Germline lookup yields CDR1 MDHEN and CDR2 SYDVKM. Unmatched junction bases numbered 7, after V lost 6 bases and J lost 10 bases. This CDR3 has 14 amino acids. In DNA form, the CDR3 reads TGTGCCAGCAGCCTAGCGGGAGGGCCATGGGAGCAGTTCTTC. This encodes CASSLAGGPWEQFF.

The chain links TRBV7-3 to TRBJ2-1, with D tentatively TRBD2 (5 bases). Trimming pared 0 bases from V and 10 bases from J, leaving 13 bases between. The CDR3 consists of 14 residues. Looked up from germline, CDR1 is SGHTA and CDR2 is FQGTGA. CDR3 coding DNA: TGTGCCAGCAGCTTAACGGTGGGAGATGTAGAGCAGTTCTTC. Its protein product is CASSLTVGDVEQFF.

Written as DNA, the CDR3 is TGTGCCAGCAGCGTAGGGGTTAGCGGGAGCGTTGGTGAGCAGTTCTTC. Translating gives CASSVGVSGSVGEQFF. This chain connects TRBV9 to TRBJ2-1, with TRBD2 identical over 9 bases. CDR1 and CDR2 from the germline V gene are SGDLS and YYNGEE. V was clipped by 0 bases and J by 9 bases; unmatched bases: 10. The CDR3 loop spans 16 amino acids.

This clonotype was seen a handful of times. V gene TRBV19 combines with J gene TRBJ2-1, with 7 bases that match TRBD1. J was trimmed by 4 bases and V by 4 bases; bases with no gene match: 13. The length of the CDR3 is 17 residues. Germline-derived CDR1 and CDR2 are LNHDA and SQIVND (reference sequence). The CDR3 region is CASSTDNRGDLYNEQFF. The CDR3 nucleotides read TGTGCCAGTAGTACAGATAACAGGGGAGATCTGTACAATGAGCAGTTCTTC.

This clonotype was counted between two and nine times. This rearrangement joins TRBV7-9 to TRBJ2-5, with 7 bases aligning to TRBD1. Germline V lookup: CDR1 SEHNR, CDR2 FQNEAQ (reference sequence). V dropped 3 bases and J dropped 0; count of bases not matched to a gene: 10. The CDR3 is made up of 17 amino acids. The chain's CDR3 is CASSFGTRGTDQETQYF. CDR3 DNA: TGTGCCAGCAGCTTTGGCACGCGAGGGACAGACCAAGAGACCCAGTACTTC.

This chain connects TRBV7-6 to TRBJ2-7; D remains ambiguous. Germline V lookup: CDR1 SGHVS, CDR2 FNYEAQ. Trimming took 2 bases from V and 6 from J, leaving 14 bases between them. There are 14 residues in the CDR3. The chain's CDR3 is CASSLNAVPSEQYF. CDR3 DNA sequence: TGTGCCAGCAGCTTAAACGCCGTCCCCTCCGAGCAGTACTTC.

In this sample, this clonotype turned up many times. The genes are TRBV7-9 and TRBJ1-1; 7 nucleotides match TRBD1. In germline, CDR1 is SEHNR, CDR2 FQNEAQ (reference sequence). V lost 5 bases to trimming and J lost 2 bases; unmatched junction nucleotides: 14. The CDR3 length is 17 residues. Here the CDR3 DNA reads TGTGCCAGCAGCCCGCCGCTTGGAGGGGGCGCAAACACTGAAGCTTTCTTT. Protein: CASSPPLGGGANTEAFF.

This clonotype was seen a handful of times. The rearrangement joins TRBV10-3 to TRBJ2-2; 7 bases match TRBD1. With V trimmed by 7 bases and J by 8 bases, 7 bases remained unmatched. The CDR3 extends over 13 amino acids. The germline V gene has CDR1 ENHRY and CDR2 SYGVKD. For the CDR3, the DNA is TGTGCCATCAATGGACAGGCGCCAGGGGAGCTGTTTTTT. Its protein product is CAINGQAPGELFF.

The chain carries TRBV28 and TRBJ2-7, with D maybe TRBD1 (5 bases). Per germline, CDR1 MDHEN and CDR2 SYDVKM. V was shortened by 7 bases and J by 3 bases, with 13 bases between the two germline ends. This CDR3 comprises 13 residues. CDR3 in amino acids: CASTGTGGYEQYF. Written as DNA, the CDR3 is TGTGCCAGCACCGGTACAGGTGGCTACGAGCAGTACTTC. Together with reference TRBV28 and TRBJ2-7, the CDR3 gives the full variable domain: DVKVTQSSRYLVKRTGEKVFLECVQDMDHENMFWYRQDPGLGLRLIYFSYDVKMKEKGDIPEGYSVSREKKERFSLILESASTNQTSMYLCASTGTGGYEQYFGPGTRLTVT.

This clonotype turned up a few times. The V and J genes are TRBV20-1 and TRBJ2-7, with 9 bases lining up with TRBD2. CDR1 is DFQATT, CDR2 SNEGSKA, per germline (reference sequence). V shed 2 bases and J 5 bases; nucleotides not matched to a gene: 4. The CDR3 consists of 13 residues. The CDR3 protein is CSARLSGRNEQYF. CDR3 DNA sequence: TGCAGTGCTAGACTAAGCGGGAGGAACGAGCAGTACTTC.

This sequence joins TRBV29-1 and TRBJ2-1; D perhaps matches TRBD1 (6 bases). Germline CDR1 is SQVTM and CDR2 is ANQGSEA. The CDR3 is made up of 14 amino acids. Trimming left V 4 bases short and J 8 bases short, with 18 bases between. The DNA for the CDR3 is TGCAGCGTTGGGGGACATTCTGGCCCCGATGAGCAGTTCTTC. Protein: CSVGGHSGPDEQFF.

The gene calls are TRBV2 and TRBJ2-7, with 12 bases identical to TRBD2. CDR1 is SNHLY, CDR2 FYNNEI, per germline. This CDR3 is 15 amino acids long. V dropped 6 bases and J dropped 3; count of bases not matched to a gene: 6. CDR3 sequence: CASRPGLAGYYEQYF. CDR3 sequence (DNA): TGTGCCAGCAGGCCTGGACTAGCGGGATACTACGAGCAGTACTTC.

The CDR3 region is CASSRQQSGEQYF. CDR3 nucleotide sequence: TGTGCCAGCAGCCGCCAGCAGTCCGGGGAGCAGTACTTC. The chain couples TRBV28 to TRBJ2-7, with D unresolved. The CDR3 loop spans 13 amino acids. Germline V gene lookup returns CDR1 MDHEN and CDR2 SYDVKM. V lost 6 bases, J lost 7 bases, and 16 bases lay in between.

The sample holds many counts of this clonotype. The chain is built from TRBV5-1 and TRBJ2-3, with TRBD1 matching over 8 bases. The CDR3 consists of 14 residues. With 3 bases clipped from V and 7 bases from J, the junction kept 7 bases outside the gene matches. Per germline, CDR1 SGHRS and CDR2 YFSETQ. The CDR3 spells CASSSQQGVNTQYF. In nucleotides, the CDR3 is TGCGCCAGCAGCTCCCAACAGGGGGTGAATACGCAGTATTTT.

This clonotype occurred many times. This sequence joins TRBV6-2 or TRBV6-3 and TRBJ1-2; TRBD1 matches at 8 bases. V trimming: 0 bases; J trimming: 8 bases; junction bases outside the gene matches: 5. This CDR3 contains 14 residues. Germline V gives CDR1 MNHEY, CDR2 SVGEGT. The CDR3 here is CASSYSNGQGGYTF. CDR3 sequence (DNA): TGTGCCAGCAGTTACTCGAATGGACAGGGAGGCTACACCTTC.

V usage is TRBV28 and J usage is TRBJ2-3; perhaps D is TRBD1 or TRBD2 (5 bases each). Germline assignment: CDR1 MDHEN and CDR2 SYDVKM. The CDR3 runs 11 residues. Trimming pared 6 bases from V and 11 bases from J, leaving 12 bases between. The CDR3 region is CASRRGMGQYF. In DNA, the CDR3 is TGTGCCAGCAGGAGGGGCATGGGGCAGTATTTT.

This clonotype was recorded many times. The chain carries TRBV11-3 and TRBJ2-1; TRBD2 might be the D (5 bases). Trimming took off 5 bases at V and 3 bases at J, with 14 bases between the two ends. The germline V gene encodes CDR1 SGHNT and CDR2 YENEEA. The CDR3 covers 15 residues. CDR3 in DNA: TGTGCCAGCAGCGCGAGCGGTAGCTACTACAATGAGCAGTTCTTC. It codes for CASSASGSYYNEQFF.

Many counts were recorded for this clonotype. The V gene is TRBV4-1, the J gene TRBJ1-1, with 7 bases that match TRBD1. Germline V lookup: CDR1 MGHRA, CDR2 YSYEKL. The CDR3 covers 14 residues. V lost 6 bases and J lost 4; bases outside the gene matches: 8. This CDR3 reads CASSRTGTATEAFF. CDR3 nucleotide sequence: TGCGCCAGCAGTCGAACCGGGACAGCCACTGAAGCTTTCTTT.

This clonotype has only a few counts. J is TRBJ2-5 and V is TRBV9, with D hard to call. V dropped 0 bases and J dropped 1 base, with 4 bases sitting between them. Germline CDR1 reads SGDLS; CDR2 reads YYNGEE. CDR3 length: 13 amino acids. The DNA for the CDR3 is TGTGCCAGCAGCGTAGCTTCCCAAGAGACCCAGTACTTC. It yields the protein CASSVASQETQYF.

Ten or more counts support this clonotype. This chain uses TRBV28 with TRBJ2-7; 9 nucleotides align to TRBD2. The V segment lost 6 bases and the J segment 3 bases; nucleotides outside the gene matches: 6. Germline-derived CDR1 and CDR2 are MDHEN and SYDVKM. CDR3 size: 14 residues. CDR3 in DNA: TGTGCCAGCAGAAATAGCGGGAGAGTCTACGAGCAGTACTTC. Its translation: CASRNSGRVYEQYF.

The chain combines TRBV7-9 with TRBJ2-6; D is ambiguous. Trimming removed 5 bases at V and 4 bases at J, with 6 bases between. This CDR3 is 13 amino acids long. Germline V gives CDR1 SEHNR, CDR2 FQNEAQ (reference sequence). The DNA of the CDR3 is TGTGCCAGCAGCGCAGGAGGGGCCAACGTCCTGACTTTC. Protein product: CASSAGGANVLTF. Looking up the rest from reference TRBV7-9 and TRBJ2-6 gives the full variable domain: DTGVSQNPRHKITKRGQNVTFRCDPISEHNRLYWYRQTLGQGPEFLTYFQNEAQLEKSRLLSDRFSAERPKGSFSTLEIQRTEQGDSAMYLCASSAGGANVLTFGAGSRLTVL.